These 9 T cell receptor beta chains were all obtained from the same sample, sequenced in a study of cytomegalovirus exposure and HLA in healthy donors. Primers included in the PCR were 60 Vbeta and 13 Jbeta primers. The assay was immunoSEQ multiplex PCR, and TCRdb's table has in-frame clones only and misses some. Of some 98,000 clones detected, more than 65% appear once; the ten largest clones hold about a tenth. The sequencing sample was made of PBMCs. These receptors were taken from a human donor in good health.

In DNA, the CDR3 is TGTGCCAGCTCGCTATCCCCGAGCACAGATACGCAGTATTTT. Its protein is CASSLSPSTDTQYF. The V call is TRBV18, the J call TRBJ2-3; no reliable D call. The CDR3 length is 14 residues. Germline V gene sequence: CDR1 KGHSH, CDR2 LQKENI. The germline V and J ends were trimmed by 6 bases and 0 bases, with 10 bases remaining between them.

The chain couples TRBV30 to TRBJ1-1; the D gene is possibly TRBD1 (5 bases). The CDR3 length is 14 residues. CDR1 and CDR2 (germline): GTSNPN, SVGIG (reference sequence). V lost 0 bases and J 5 bases, leaving 13 bases between the germline ends. The CDR3 loop reads CAWSVRGVGTEAFF. The CDR3 DNA is TGTGCCTGGAGTGTACGGGGGGTGGGAACTGAAGCTTTCTTT.

The chain uses TRBV28 and TRBJ1-1; 7 bases map to TRBD1. This CDR3 spans 13 amino acids. V shed 3 bases, J shed 4 bases, and the junction held 2 bases outside the gene matches. Germline V CDR1 and CDR2: MDHEN, SYDVKM. The chain's CDR3 is CASSLSGGTEAFF. The CDR3 DNA reads as TGTGCCAGCAGTTTGTCAGGGGGCACTGAAGCTTTCTTT. The full variable domain, rest sourced from reference TRBV28 and TRBJ1-1, is DVKVTQSSRYLVKRTGEKVFLECVQDMDHENMFWYRQDPGLGLRLIYFSYDVKMKEKGDIPEGYSVSREKKERFSLILESASTNQTSMYLCASSLSGGTEAFFGQGTRLTVV.

The chain joins TRBV5-1 to TRBJ2-1, with 15 bases that match TRBD2. Germline values: CDR1 SGHRS, CDR2 YFSETQ. The CDR3 covers 16 residues. With 0 bases clipped from V and 9 bases from J, the junction kept 4 bases outside the gene matches. CDR3 sequence: CASSLAGLAGGSEQFF. Written as DNA, the CDR3 is TGCGCCAGCAGCTTGGCTGGACTAGCGGGGGGGAGTGAGCAGTTCTTC.

The chain joins TRBV7-3 to TRBJ2-1; D is unclear. Germline V lookup: CDR1 SGHTA, CDR2 FQGTGA. The V end was cut by 5 bases, the J end by 5 bases, with 10 bases between. The CDR3 runs 13 residues. CDR3 sequence reads: CASSTSPNNEQFF. In DNA form, the CDR3 reads TGTGCCAGCAGCACGAGTCCAAACAATGAGCAGTTCTTC.

This chain joins TRBV4-1 and TRBJ2-3; 7 bases are a match to TRBD2. Germline V gene sequence: CDR1 MGHRA, CDR2 YSYEKL. V lost 1 base, J lost 0 bases, and 7 bases stayed unmatched. The CDR3 totals 17 residues. CDR3 in DNA: TGCGCCAGCAGCCAAGGAGCTAGCGGAAAAAGCACAGATACGCAGTATTTT. Protein: CASSQGASGKSTDTQYF.

This clone has only one observation. The J gene is TRBJ1-5, the V gene TRBV6-1; 8 bases are shared with TRBD1. From germline, CDR1 is MNHNS and CDR2 SASEGT. The CDR3 totals 14 residues. Losses at the gene ends were 6 bases for V and 5 bases for J; bases not matched to a gene: 6. This chain's CDR3 is CASRGVTGDQPQHF. The CDR3 bases are TGTGCCAGCAGGGGGGTGACAGGGGATCAGCCCCAGCATTTT.

The V gene is TRBV11-1, the J gene TRBJ2-7, with 9 positions matching TRBD2. V shed 7 bases and J 4 bases; nucleotides not matched to a gene: 11. The CDR3 covers 15 residues. Germline CDR1 SGHAT, CDR2 FQDESV (reference sequence). CDR3 bases: TGTGCCAGCAACCCCCTATCTAGCGGGACGTACGAGCAGTACTTC. Protein sequence: CASNPLSSGTYEQYF.

This chain uses TRBV27 with TRBJ1-2, with D possibly matching TRBD1 (6 bases). The CDR3 extends over 13 amino acids. V lost 5 bases, J lost 0 bases, and 7 bases lay in between. Germline V gives CDR1 MNHEY, CDR2 SMNVEV (reference sequence). CDR3: CASSGQSNYGYTF. The CDR3 region has the DNA TGTGCCAGCAGTGGACAGTCTAACTATGGCTACACCTTC.